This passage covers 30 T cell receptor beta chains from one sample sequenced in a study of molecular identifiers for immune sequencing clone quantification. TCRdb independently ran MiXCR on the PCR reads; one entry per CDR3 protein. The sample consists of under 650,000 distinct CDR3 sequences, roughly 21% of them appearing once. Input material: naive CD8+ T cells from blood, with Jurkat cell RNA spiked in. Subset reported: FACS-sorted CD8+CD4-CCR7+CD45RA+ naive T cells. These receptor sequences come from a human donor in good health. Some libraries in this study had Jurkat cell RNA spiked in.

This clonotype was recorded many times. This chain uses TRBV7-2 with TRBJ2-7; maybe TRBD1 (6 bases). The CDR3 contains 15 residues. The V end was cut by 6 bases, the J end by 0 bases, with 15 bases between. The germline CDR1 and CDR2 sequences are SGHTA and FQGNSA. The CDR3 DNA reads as TGTGCCAGCAGTTCTCTCAGGGACATCTCCTACGAGCAGTACTTC. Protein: CASSSLRDISYEQYF.

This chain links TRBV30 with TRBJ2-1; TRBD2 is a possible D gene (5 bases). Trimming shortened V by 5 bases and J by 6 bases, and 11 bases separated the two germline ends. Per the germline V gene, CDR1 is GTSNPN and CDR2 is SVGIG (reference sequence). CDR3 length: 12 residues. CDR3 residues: CAWGDGSNEQFF. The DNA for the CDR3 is TGTGCCTGGGGTGATGGGAGCAATGAGCAGTTCTTC.

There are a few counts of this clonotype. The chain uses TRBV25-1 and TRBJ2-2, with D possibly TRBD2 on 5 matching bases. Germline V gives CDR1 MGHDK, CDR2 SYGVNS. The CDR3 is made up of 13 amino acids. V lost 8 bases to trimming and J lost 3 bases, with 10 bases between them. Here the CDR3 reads CASAGVYTGELFF. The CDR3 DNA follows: TGTGCCAGCGCCGGGGTATACACCGGGGAGCTGTTTTTT.

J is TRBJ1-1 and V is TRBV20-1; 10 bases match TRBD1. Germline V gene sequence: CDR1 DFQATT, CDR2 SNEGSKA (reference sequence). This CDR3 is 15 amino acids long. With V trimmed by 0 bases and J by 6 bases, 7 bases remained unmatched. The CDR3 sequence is CSARDTTGGDAEAFF. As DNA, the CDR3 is TGCAGTGCTAGAGATACGACAGGGGGCGACGCTGAAGCTTTCTTT.

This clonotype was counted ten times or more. In DNA form, the CDR3 reads TGTGCCAGCAGCTTAGGAAGGGGGACGCTTGCCTACGAGCAGTACTTC. Its translation: CASSLGRGTLAYEQYF. V is TRBV7-9 and J is TRBJ2-7; tentatively, D is TRBD1 (6 bases). The CDR3 has 16 amino acids. CDR1 SEHNR and CDR2 FQNEAQ come from the germline V gene (reference sequence). Trimming shortened V by 1 base and J by 2 bases, and 15 bases separated the two germline ends.

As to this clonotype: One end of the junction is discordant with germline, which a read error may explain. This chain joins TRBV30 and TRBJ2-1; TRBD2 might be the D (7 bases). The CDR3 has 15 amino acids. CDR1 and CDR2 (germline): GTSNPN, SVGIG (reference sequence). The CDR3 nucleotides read TGTGACTGGTTAGGGCCCGGGGGGCCGTACAATGAGCAGTTCTTC. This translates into CDWLGPGGPYNEQFF. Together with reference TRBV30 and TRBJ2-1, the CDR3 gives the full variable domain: SQTIHQWPATLVQPVGSPLSLECTVEGTSNPNLYWYRQAAGRGLQLLFYSVGIGQISSEVPQNLSASRPQDRQFILSSKKLLLSDSGFYLCDWLGPGGPYNEQFFGPGTRLTVL.

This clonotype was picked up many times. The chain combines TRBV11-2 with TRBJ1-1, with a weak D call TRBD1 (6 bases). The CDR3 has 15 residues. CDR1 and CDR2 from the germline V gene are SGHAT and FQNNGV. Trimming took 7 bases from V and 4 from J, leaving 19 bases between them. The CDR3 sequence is CASTSRGGLGTEAFF. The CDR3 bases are TGTGCCAGCACCTCCCGGGGGGGGCTTGGCACTGAAGCTTTCTTT.

The CDR3 protein is CASSPPGPQYPYEQYF. The DNA for the CDR3 is TGTGCCAGTAGTCCACCGGGACCCCAGTACCCCTACGAGCAGTACTTC. The rearrangement links TRBV19 to TRBJ2-7; perhaps D is TRBD1 or TRBD2 (5 bases each). This CDR3 region has 16 residues. From germline, CDR1 is LNHDA and CDR2 SQIVND (reference sequence). The germline V and J ends were trimmed by 5 bases and 2 bases, with 19 bases remaining between them.

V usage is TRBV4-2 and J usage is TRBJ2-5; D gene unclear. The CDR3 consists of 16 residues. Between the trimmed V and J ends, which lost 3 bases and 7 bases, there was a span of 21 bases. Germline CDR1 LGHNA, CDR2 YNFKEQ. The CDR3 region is CASSQIRTSPKVTQYF. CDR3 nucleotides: TGTGCCAGCAGCCAGATAAGGACCAGCCCCAAGGTGACCCAGTACTTC.

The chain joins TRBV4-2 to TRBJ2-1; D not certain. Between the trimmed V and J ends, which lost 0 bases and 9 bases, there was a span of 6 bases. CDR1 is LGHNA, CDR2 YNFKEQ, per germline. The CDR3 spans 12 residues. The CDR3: CASSQEQGEQFF. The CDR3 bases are TGTGCCAGCAGCCAAGAGCAAGGTGAGCAGTTCTTC.

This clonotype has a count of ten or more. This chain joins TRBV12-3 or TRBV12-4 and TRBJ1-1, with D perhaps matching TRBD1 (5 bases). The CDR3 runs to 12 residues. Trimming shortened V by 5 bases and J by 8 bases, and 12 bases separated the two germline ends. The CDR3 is CASSLTGKEAFF. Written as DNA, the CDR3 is TGTGCCAGCAGTCTTACAGGCAAAGAAGCTTTCTTT.

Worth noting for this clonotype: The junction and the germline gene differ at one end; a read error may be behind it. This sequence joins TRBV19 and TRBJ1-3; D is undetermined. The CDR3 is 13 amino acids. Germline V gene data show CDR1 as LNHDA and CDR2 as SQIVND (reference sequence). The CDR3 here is CASTELAGNTICF. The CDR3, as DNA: TGTGCCAGTACGGAGCTAGCTGGAAACACCATATGTTTT. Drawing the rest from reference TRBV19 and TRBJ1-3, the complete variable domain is DGGITQSPKYLFRKEGQNVTLSCEQNLNHDAMYWYRQDPGQGLRLIYYSQIVNDFQKGDIAEGYSVSREKKESFPLTVTSAQKNPTAFYLCASTELAGNTICFGEGSWLTVV.

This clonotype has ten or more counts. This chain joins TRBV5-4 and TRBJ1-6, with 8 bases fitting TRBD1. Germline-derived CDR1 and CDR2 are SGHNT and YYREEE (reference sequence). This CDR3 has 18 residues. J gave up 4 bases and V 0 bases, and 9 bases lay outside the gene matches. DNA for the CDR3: TGTGCCAGCAGCTTGGATCCCTTCGGGACAGGTTATAATTCACCCCTCCACTTT. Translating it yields CASSLDPFGTGYNSPLHF. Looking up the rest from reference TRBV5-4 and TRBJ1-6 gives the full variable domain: ETGVTQSPTHLIKTRGQQVTLRCSSQSGHNTVSWYQQALGQGPQFIFQYYREEENGRGNFPPRFSGLQFPNYSSELNVNALELDDSALYLCASSLDPFGTGYNSPLHFGNGTRLTVT.

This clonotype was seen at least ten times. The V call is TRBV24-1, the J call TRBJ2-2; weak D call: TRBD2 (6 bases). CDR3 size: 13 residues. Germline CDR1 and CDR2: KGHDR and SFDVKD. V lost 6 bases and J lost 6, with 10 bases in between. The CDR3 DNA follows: TGTGCCACCAGTACGGGAGTCGCCGGGGAGCTGTTTTTT. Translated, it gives CATSTGVAGELFF.

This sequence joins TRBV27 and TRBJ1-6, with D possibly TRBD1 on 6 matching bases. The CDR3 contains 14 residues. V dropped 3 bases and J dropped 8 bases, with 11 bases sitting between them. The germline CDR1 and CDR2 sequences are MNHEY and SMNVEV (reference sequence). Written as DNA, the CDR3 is TGTGCCAGCAGTTTGGGGGGGCTGGATTCACCCCTCCACTTT. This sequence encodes CASSLGGLDSPLHF.

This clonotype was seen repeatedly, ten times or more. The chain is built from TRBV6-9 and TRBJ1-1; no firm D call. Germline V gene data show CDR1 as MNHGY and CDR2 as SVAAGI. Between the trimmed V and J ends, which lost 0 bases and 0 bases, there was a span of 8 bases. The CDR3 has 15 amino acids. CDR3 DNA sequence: TGTGCCAGCAGTTATTCGGAACGGGTGAACACTGAAGCTTTCTTT. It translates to CASSYSERVNTEAFF.

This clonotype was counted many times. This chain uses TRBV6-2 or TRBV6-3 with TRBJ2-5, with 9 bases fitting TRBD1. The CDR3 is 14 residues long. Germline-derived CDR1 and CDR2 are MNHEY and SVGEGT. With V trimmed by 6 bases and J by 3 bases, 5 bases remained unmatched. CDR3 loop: CASSSGTGKETQYF. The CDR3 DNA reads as TGTGCCAGCAGCTCCGGGACAGGGAAAGAGACCCAGTACTTC.

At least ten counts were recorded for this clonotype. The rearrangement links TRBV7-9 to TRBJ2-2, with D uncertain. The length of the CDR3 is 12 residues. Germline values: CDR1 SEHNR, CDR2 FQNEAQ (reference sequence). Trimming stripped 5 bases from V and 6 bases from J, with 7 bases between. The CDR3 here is CASSPDPGELFF. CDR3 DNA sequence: TGTGCCAGCAGCCCAGACCCCGGGGAGCTGTTTTTT.

The CDR3 is CASSPTRTKGETQYF. DNA of the CDR3: TGTGCCAGCAGCCCAACCCGGACAAAAGGGGAGACCCAGTACTTC. This chain uses TRBV12-3 or TRBV12-4 with TRBJ2-5; possibly TRBD1 for D (5 bases). The V end was cut by 6 bases, the J end by 5 bases, with 19 bases between. The CDR3 length is 15 residues.

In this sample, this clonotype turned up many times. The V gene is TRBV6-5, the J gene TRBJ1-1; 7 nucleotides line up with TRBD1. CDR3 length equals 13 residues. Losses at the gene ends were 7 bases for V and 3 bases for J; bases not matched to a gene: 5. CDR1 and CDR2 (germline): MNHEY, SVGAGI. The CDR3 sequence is CASKDREDTEAFF. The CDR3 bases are TGTGCCAGCAAAGACAGGGAGGACACTGAAGCTTTCTTT.

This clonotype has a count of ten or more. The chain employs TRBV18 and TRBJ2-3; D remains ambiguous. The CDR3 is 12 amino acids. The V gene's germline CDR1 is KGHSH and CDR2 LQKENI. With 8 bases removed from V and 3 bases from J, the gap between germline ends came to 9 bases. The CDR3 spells CASSPRTDTQYF. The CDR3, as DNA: TGTGCCAGCAGCCCGAGGACAGATACGCAGTATTTT. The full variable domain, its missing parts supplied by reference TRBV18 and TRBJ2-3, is NAGVMQNPRHLVRRRGQEARLRCSPMKGHSHVYWYRQLPEEGLKFMVYLQKENIIDESGMPKERFSAEFPKEGPSILRIQQVVRGDSAAYFCASSPRTDTQYFGPGTRLTVL.

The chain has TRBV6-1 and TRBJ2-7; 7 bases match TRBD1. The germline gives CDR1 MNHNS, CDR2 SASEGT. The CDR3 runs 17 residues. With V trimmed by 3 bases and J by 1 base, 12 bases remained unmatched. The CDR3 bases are TGTGCCAGCAGTGAGGGGTTAACAGGGGTTTCTTCCTACGAGCAGTACTTC. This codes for CASSEGLTGVSSYEQYF.

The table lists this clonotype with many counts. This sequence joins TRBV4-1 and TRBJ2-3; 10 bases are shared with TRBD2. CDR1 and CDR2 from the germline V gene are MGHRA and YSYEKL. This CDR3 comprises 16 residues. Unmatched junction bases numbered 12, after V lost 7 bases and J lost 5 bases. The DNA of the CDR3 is TGCGCCAGCAAAGACGGGGCTAGCGGGGGTATAGATACGCAGTATTTT. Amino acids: CASKDGASGGIDTQYF.

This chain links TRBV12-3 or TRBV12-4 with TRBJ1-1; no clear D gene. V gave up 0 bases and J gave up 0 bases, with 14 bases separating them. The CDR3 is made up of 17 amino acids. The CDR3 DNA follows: TGTGCCAGCAGTTTAGCGATGCAAGCGGACTTGAACACTGAAGCTTTCTTT. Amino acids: CASSLAMQADLNTEAFF.

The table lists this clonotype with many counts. The CDR3 here is CASSKRTGAHTEAFF. CDR3 coding DNA: TGTGCCAGCAGCAAGAGGACAGGGGCACACACTGAAGCTTTCTTT. V gene TRBV27 combines with J gene TRBJ1-1; 9 bases align to TRBD1. The length of the CDR3 is 15 residues. Germline assignment: CDR1 MNHEY and CDR2 SMNVEV (reference sequence). V trimming: 6 bases; J trimming: 3 bases; junction bases outside the gene matches: 8.

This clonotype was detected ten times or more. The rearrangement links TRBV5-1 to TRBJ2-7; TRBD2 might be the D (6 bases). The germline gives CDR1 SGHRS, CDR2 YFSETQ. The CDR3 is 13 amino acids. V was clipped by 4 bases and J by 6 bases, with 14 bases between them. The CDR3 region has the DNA TGCGCCAGCAGCGCGGACTATCCTCTCGAGCAGTACTTC. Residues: CASSADYPLEQYF.

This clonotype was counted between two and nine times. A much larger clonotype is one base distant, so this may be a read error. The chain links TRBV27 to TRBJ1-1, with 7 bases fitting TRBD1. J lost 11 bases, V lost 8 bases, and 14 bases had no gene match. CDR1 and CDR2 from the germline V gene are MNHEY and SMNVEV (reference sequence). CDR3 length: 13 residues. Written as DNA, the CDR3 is TGTGCCAGCGGTTGGAGAGGGGGCGCGGTGGCTTTCTTT. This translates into CASGWRGGAVAFF.

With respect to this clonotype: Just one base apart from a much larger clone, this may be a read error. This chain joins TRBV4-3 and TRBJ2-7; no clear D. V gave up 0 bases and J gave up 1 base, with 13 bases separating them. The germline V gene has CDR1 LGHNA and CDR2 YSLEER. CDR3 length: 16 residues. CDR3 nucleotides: TGCGCCAGCAGCCAAGATTATGGCAGGAGTTCCTACGAGCAGTACTTC. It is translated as CASSQDYGRSSYEQYF.

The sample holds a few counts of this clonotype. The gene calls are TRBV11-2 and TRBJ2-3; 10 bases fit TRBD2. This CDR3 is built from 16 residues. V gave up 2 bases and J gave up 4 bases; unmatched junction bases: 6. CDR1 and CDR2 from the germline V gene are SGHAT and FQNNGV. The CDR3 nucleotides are TGTGCCAGCAGCTTAACAGCGGGAGGGCCCCCAGATACGCAGTATTTT. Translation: CASSLTAGGPPDTQYF.

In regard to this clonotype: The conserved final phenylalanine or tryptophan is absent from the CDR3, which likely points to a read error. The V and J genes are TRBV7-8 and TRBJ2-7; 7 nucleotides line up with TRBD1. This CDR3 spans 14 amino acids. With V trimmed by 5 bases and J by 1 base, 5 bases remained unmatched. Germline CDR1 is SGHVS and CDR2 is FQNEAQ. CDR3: CASSEGDRSYEQYL. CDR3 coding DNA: TGTGCCAGCAGCGAAGGGGACAGATCCTACGAGCAGTACCTC.